This T cell receptor (beta chain) was found in a study of neurological immune-mediated disorders. A few counts support this clonotype. No antigen is known for it. Study-wide points: Subjects shared no identical expanded-clone CDR3 amino acid sequences, suggesting private TCR-beta repertoires in all groups. Phylogenetically, 18 of 34 multiple sclerosis patients' repertoires fell into one related-CDR3 cluster, a possible signature.

The starting material, 2 million PBMCs stored at -80 C, gave rise to the unsorted libraries. 5'RACE with 10-nucleotide random UMIs generated the cDNA. TCRdb independently ran MiXCR on the 5' RACE reads; one entry per CDR3 protein. The sample contains tens of thousands of distinct CDR3 sequences, roughly 4% of which appear only once. Sample: PBMCs. This TCR derives from a woman aged 60-75 years with multiple sclerosis.

DNA of the CDR3: TGTGCCATAGGACAGGGGGCGGATCCCAATGAAAAACTGTTTTTT. As protein: CAIGQGADPNEKLFF. The rearrangement uses TRBV10-3 and TRBJ1-4, with 11 nucleotides matching TRBD1. This CDR3 is built from 15 residues. V trimming: 9 bases; J trimming: 5 bases; junction bases outside the gene matches: 8. CDR1 and CDR2 (germline): ENHRY, SYGVKD.